This TCR beta chain was sequenced in a study of T-cell reconstitution after alpha-beta-depleted transplantation in children. Construction of the TCRbeta library involved unique molecular identifiers. TCRdb used MiXCR to reprocess the PCR reads, holding one entry per CDR3 protein. This sample has roughly 100,000 distinct CDR3 sequences, with 7% to 8% found just once. Study findings and constraints: Reportedly, roughly two months post-transplant, alpha-beta T cells arose from several hundred expanded graft clones. The authors attributed T-cell counts and diversity one year after transplant mostly to newly produced T cells.

The germline V gene has CDR1 MDHEN and CDR2 SYDVKM. The CDR3 runs 13 residues. V gave up 4 bases and J gave up 0 bases, with 6 bases separating them. Worth noting for this clonotype: Its antigen is unknown.

The chain joins TRBV28 to TRBJ1-2; no clear D gene. This specimen consisted of PBMCs, obtained before TCRalphabeta/CD19-depleted stem cell transplant. The clonotype comes from a boy aged 2 to 9 with acute lymphoblastic leukemia, due to receive a stem cell transplant. The CDR3 protein is CASSSSPNYGYTF. CDR3 coding DNA: TGTGCCAGCAGTTCTTCCCCTAACTATGGCTACACCTTC.